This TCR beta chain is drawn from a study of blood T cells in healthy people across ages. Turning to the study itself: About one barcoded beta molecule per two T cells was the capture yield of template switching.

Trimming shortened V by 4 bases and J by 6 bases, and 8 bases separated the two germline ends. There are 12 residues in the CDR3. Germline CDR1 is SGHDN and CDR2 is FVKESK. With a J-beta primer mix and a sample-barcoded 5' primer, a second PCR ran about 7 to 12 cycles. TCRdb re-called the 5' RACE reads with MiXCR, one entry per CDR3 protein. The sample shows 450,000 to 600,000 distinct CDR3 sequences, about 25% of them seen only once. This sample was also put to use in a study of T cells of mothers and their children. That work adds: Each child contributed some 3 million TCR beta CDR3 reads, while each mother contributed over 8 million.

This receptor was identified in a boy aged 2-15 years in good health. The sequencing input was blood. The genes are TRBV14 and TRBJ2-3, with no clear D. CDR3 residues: CASSRRWDTQYF. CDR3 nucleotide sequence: TGTGCCAGCAGCCGCCGGTGGGATACGCAGTATTTT.